Sequencing of this TCR beta chain was carried out in a study of human T cells and chemical hapten exposure. In the study overall: Small volume differences among pooled libraries mainly caused per-sample TCR yield variation. Study-level results: Unchanged with DPC sensitization were TCRs above 1 in 1000 frequency.

Regarding this clonotype: Its target is not known.

Separate cDNA molecules received unique molecular identifiers, which the library attached to them. As processed by the authors: A per-sample median of about 96,000 TCRs was observed, with counts ranging from roughly 20,000 to 750,000. TCRdb independently ran MiXCR on the 5' RACE reads; one entry per CDR3 protein. The V and J calls shown here were made by TCRdb, not taken from the authors' results. This sample carries 110,000 to 150,000 distinct CDR3 sequences, roughly 4% of them seen once, and the ten largest clones take 1.2% to 1.5%. The study extracted total RNA from unfractionated whole blood. V lost 4 bases, J lost 1 base, and 16 bases lay in between. CDR1 is SNHLY and CDR2 is FYNNEI in the germline V gene. This CDR3 has 16 amino acids.

This chain uses TRBV2 with TRBJ1-1, with D maybe TRBD1 (6 bases). The receptor comes from a female donor in good health. The CDR3 bases are TGTGCCAGCAGTGTCAACAGGGTGTATGGGAACACTGAAGCTTTCTTT. This codes for CASSVNRVYGNTEAFF.